In this sample, the clone carrying this TCR beta chain turned up once. Its antigen remains unknown. The data were obtained in a study of long-term antiretroviral therapy in people with HIV. Study-wide context: When the earliest samples were collected, ART was typically delayed until CD4 counts fell.

Sequencing relied on immunoSEQ assay v3.0, run at survey level. Sequencing used immunoSEQ multiplex PCR; TCRdb keeps in-frame clones, though not all of them. The data contain tens of thousands of clones, approximately 83% of them singletons. The junction had 20 bases not matched to a gene; V was cut back by 6 bases and J by 9 bases. This CDR3 spans 19 amino acids. Germline CDR1 reads LNHDA; CDR2 reads SQIVND (reference sequence). Study results and caveats: Following ART, diversity rose but still fell short of transplant donor controls.

The chain combines TRBV19 with TRBJ2-1, with 13 bases matching TRBD2. The receptor was isolated from a man aged 18-30 years with HIV. Specimen: unsorted PBMCs, collected 0.4 years before starting antiretroviral therapy. The CDR3 region is CASRNLDRGVTSGRGEQFF. The CDR3 nucleotides are TGTGCCAGTAGGAACCTAGACAGGGGTGTAACTAGCGGGAGGGGTGAGCAGTTCTTC.